This paragraph covers one T cell receptor beta chain sequence. Its cognate antigen has yet to be identified. No much larger clone exists at a distance of one base, and base qualities are not known. Genomic DNA was extracted from sorted cells with the QIAGEN DNeasy Blood and Tissue Kit for TCRbeta CDR3 sequencing. High-throughput TCRbeta CDR3 sequencing was carried out commercially through immunoSEQ, with PCR amplification with bias correction and internal controls included. As for the original processing: Unique productive TCRbeta sequences were defined by CDR3 nucleotide sequence where primers matched, and otherwise by CDR3 amino acid sequence together with Vbeta and Jbeta genes. Donor-reactive sequences were defined as at least 5-fold expanded in CFSE-low cells versus unstimulated cells, with frequency of at least 0.01% in CFSE-low cells. Jensen-Shannon divergence calculated on the top 100 TCRbeta sequences ranked by frequency was used to measure repertoire divergence. For samples with multiple sequencing runs, sorting error was corrected separately for each run before the runs were pooled. TCRdb retrieved this table from immuneACCESS and kept in-frame rearrangements only. Not all clones are present; in checked studies, unresolved V genes account for under half, and no reason is known for the remainder. D and trimming come from the DNA, and the V and J calls and clone size come from that table. In this sample the table shows approximately 11,000 clones, 91% of which occur a single time. The ten largest account for about 5.8% of the sample.

This entry comes from a study of Tregs in tolerant kidney transplant recipients (dated by TCRdb to the late 2010s). Regarding the study in general: The transplants used related donors along with nonmyeloablative bone marrow transplantation, and in the human trials mixed chimerism was transient. Sorted recipient Tregs were grown for about 16 days with irradiated activated donor B cells and IL-2, and the cultures were restimulated on day 11. Once the B cell culture was finished, the cells were sorted into two populations: CD4+CD8-CD25+CD127- and CD4+CD8-4-1BB+CD40L-. Activated donor B cells were generated over around 10 days on irradiated CD40L-expressing 3T3 cells in the presence of cyclosporin A and IL-4. Additional Treg samples were obtained by sorting recipient CD4+CD25+CD127- cells from a roughly 3-day mixed lymphocyte reaction with belatacept, in some cases after a subsequent roughly 5-day donor restimulation. During sorting of primary belatacept mixed lymphocyte reaction cultures, recipient cells were distinguished from donor cells with antibodies. The study applied TCRbeta sequencing to find donor-specific regulatory T cells before combined kidney and bone marrow transplantation and then followed those same cells after transplant.

This sample's time point label indicates: blood sample drawn before combined kidney and bone marrow transplant. A few combined kidney and bone marrow transplant recipients from the ITN036ST trial were included as patients, and samples were available only from these trial subjects. Healthy control blood was processed by Ficoll density gradient to PBMCs and cryopreserved; patient PBMCs were collected before and after transplant. The research as a whole found: Because the study included only a small number of patients, the results must be confirmed in larger populations and under other immunosuppression protocols. Expanding Tregs with activated donor B cells appeared to identify the most biologically relevant and donor-specific TCRbeta repertoire. For some patients the PCR primers changed over time, which made it impossible to compare the samples from those patients at the nucleotide level. In tolerant patients, donor-specific Tregs expanded more than Tregs overall, which suggests antigen-driven rather than nonspecific expansion. Biological reproducibility was not directly assessed, although technical replication error appeared to be minimal.

V sheds 0 bases and J sheds 7 bases, leaving 9 bases between their ends. From the germline V gene (reference sequence), CDR1 is MNHNY and CDR2 is SVGAGI. The CDR3 runs 14 residues from the cysteine to the phenylalanine. The only DNA kept is the CDR3, 42 bases in frame from the first base. This sequence originates from a human patient who received a combined kidney and bone marrow transplant. The chain is encoded by TRBV6-6 joined to TRBJ1-4; matching of 6 bases hints at TRBD1 as the D gene. Material: Tregs from blood cultured with allogeneic cells, obtained before the transplant. The CDR3: CASSYSGHGEKLFF. The nucleotide sequence is TGTGCCAGCAGTTACTCGGGACACGGTGAAAAACTGTTTTTT.